This passage covers 19 T cell receptor beta chains from one sample sequenced in a study of CD8+ T cells in alopecia areata. RNA extraction and reverse transcription yielded cDNA as sequencing template. Data came from immunoSEQ multiplex PCR; TCRdb stores just in-frame clones and leaves some out. Of 45,000 to 60,000 clones listed, over 95% are singletons. This specimen consisted of CD8+ T cells sorted from blood, obtained at week 0. Receptors were obtained from a human donor with alopecia areata.

The chain combines TRBV2 with TRBJ2-7; possible D gene TRBD1, 5 bases. The germline CDR1 and CDR2 sequences are SNHLY and FYNNEI. Trimming took 11 bases from V and 1 from J, leaving 15 bases between them. This CDR3 has 13 amino acids. The CDR3, as DNA: TGTGCCGTCACCCTAGGGGATTCCTACGAGCAGTACTTC. Encoded protein: CAVTLGDSYEQYF.

J is TRBJ2-1 and V is TRBV7-2; D is uncertain. Germline V gives CDR1 SGHTA, CDR2 FQGNSA. There are 15 residues in the CDR3. Trimming took 6 bases from V and 2 from J, leaving 14 bases between them. CDR3 bases: TGTGCCAGCAGTCCGAGGACGGCGCCCTACAATGAGCAGTTCTTC. It is translated as CASSPRTAPYNEQFF.

This clone has just a few counts. The V and J genes are TRBV4-3 and TRBJ2-7; TRBD1 aligns across 7 bases. Unmatched junction bases numbered 14, after V lost 5 bases and J lost 7 bases. The germline gives CDR1 LGHNA, CDR2 YSLEER. The CDR3 spans 15 residues. The CDR3: CASSFRTGGRWEQYF. CDR3 DNA sequence: TGCGCCAGCAGCTTCCGGACAGGAGGCCGATGGGAGCAGTACTTC.

By proportion, this clone is medium-sized. Germline is not matched at one junction end, which may reflect a read error. This rearrangement joins TRBV5-5 to TRBJ1-2; 8 positions match TRBD1. The CDR3 contains 15 residues. The V gene's germline CDR1 is SGHKS and CDR2 YYEKEE (reference sequence). CDR3 amino acids: CASSQDRTGQYGYTF. The DNA for the CDR3 is TGCGCCAGCAGCCAAGATAGGACAGGGCAATATGGCTACACCTTC.

The gene calls are TRBV6-5 and TRBJ2-3; D is unresolved. The CDR3 has 14 residues. The germline V and J ends were trimmed by 0 bases and 3 bases, with 7 bases remaining between them. The germline CDR1 and CDR2 sequences are MNHEY and SVGAGI. CDR3 DNA: TGTGCCAGCAGTTACTCGAAAGAAACAGATACGCAGTATTTT. Translating gives CASSYSKETDTQYF.

The V gene is TRBV11-3, the J gene TRBJ1-4, with a weak D call TRBD1 (5 bases). The ends were cut back, 0 bases at V and 5 bases at J, with 16 bases in the middle. The CDR3 consists of 17 residues. Germline V lookup: CDR1 SGHNT, CDR2 YENEEA. CDR3 region: CASSLDKGQVLNEKLFF. The DNA of the CDR3 is TGTGCCAGCAGCTTAGATAAAGGACAAGTTCTAAATGAAAAACTGTTTTTT.

This sequence joins TRBV6-5 and TRBJ2-2, with D perhaps matching TRBD1 (6 bases). Trimming removed 5 bases at V and 2 bases at J, with 12 bases between. The CDR3 spans 15 residues. Germline lookup yields CDR1 MNHEY and CDR2 SVGAGI. CDR3 sequence (DNA): TGTGCCAGCAGTCAACAGGGTCCCAACACCGGGGAGCTGTTTTTT. Amino acids: CASSQQGPNTGELFF.

The chain has TRBV7-9 and TRBJ2-6; D is unresolved. Trimming took 4 bases from V and 0 from J, leaving 7 bases between them. The CDR3 is made up of 15 amino acids. Germline V lookup: CDR1 SEHNR, CDR2 FQNEAQ (reference sequence). In DNA, the CDR3 is TGTGCCAGCAGCTCCCCTTACTCTGGGGCCAACGTCCTGACTTTC. Protein: CASSSPYSGANVLTF.

The chain links TRBV4-2 to TRBJ2-3; D is uncertain. Deletions cut 3 bases from V and 6 bases from J, with 7 bases between. Germline V gene data show CDR1 as LGHNA and CDR2 as YNFKEQ. The CDR3 totals 12 residues. Here the CDR3 DNA reads TGTGCCAGCAGCCAGGGGTCGGATACGCAGTATTTT. Amino acids: CASSQGSDTQYF.

The gene calls are TRBV10-2 and TRBJ2-7; TRBD2 matches 15 bases. The J segment lost 2 bases and the V segment lost 11 bases, leaving 10 bases of the junction unmatched. Looked up from germline, CDR1 is WSHSY and CDR2 is SAAADI. CDR3 length: 16 amino acids. The CDR3 coding sequence is TGCGCCTCGTGGGGGACTAGCGGGGGGTCGACCTACGAGCAGTACTTC. Amino acid sequence: CASWGTSGGSTYEQYF.

This clone was found once. This chain connects TRBV20-1 to TRBJ2-1; the D is unclear. CDR1 is DFQATT and CDR2 is SNEGSKA in the germline V gene (reference sequence). This CDR3 comprises 9 residues. V was pared by 5 bases and J by 4 bases, with 0 bases between. The CDR3 DNA reads TGCAGTGCTTACAATGAGCAGTTCTTC. This sequence encodes CSAYNEQFF.

As DNA, the CDR3 is TGCGCCAGCAGCCAAGAGGGTATTGAGACCTACAATGAGCAGTTCTTC. It codes for CASSQEGIETYNEQFF. The rearrangement joins TRBV4-3 to TRBJ2-1; D call uncertain. V lost 0 bases to trimming and J lost 2 bases, with 11 bases between them. This CDR3 has 16 residues. Germline lookup yields CDR1 LGHNA and CDR2 YSLEER.

There are a few counts of this clone. The chain links TRBV5-4 to TRBJ2-7; D remains ambiguous. V was trimmed by 1 base and J by 3 bases, leaving 5 bases between them. This CDR3 comprises 12 residues. Germline CDR1 is SGHNT and CDR2 is YYREEE (reference sequence). The DNA of the CDR3 is TGTGCCAGCAGCTTGCAAGGCTACGAGCAGTACTTC. This encodes CASSLQGYEQYF.

This clone was picked up one time. This sequence joins TRBV4-1 and TRBJ1-6, with 9 bases that match TRBD1. The CDR3 has 16 amino acids. The ends lost 3 bases at V and 7 bases at J; junction bases unmatched: 7. Germline V gives CDR1 MGHRA, CDR2 YSYEKL. The CDR3 nucleotides read TGCGCCAGCAGCCAGCTGACACAGGGGGCCAATTCACCCCTCCACTTT. It translates to CASSQLTQGANSPLHF.

V and J are TRBV4-1 and TRBJ2-1, with a weak D call TRBD2 (6 bases). This CDR3 contains 15 residues. Per germline, CDR1 MGHRA and CDR2 YSYEKL. The V end was cut by 0 bases, the J end by 14 bases, with 20 bases between. Here the CDR3 reads CASSQDGRDGSREFF. The CDR3 bases are TGCGCCAGCAGCCAAGATGGGCGGGATGGTAGCCGGGAGTTCTTC.

The chain carries TRBV7-9 and TRBJ2-5, with D possibly TRBD2 on 5 matching bases. The V gene's germline CDR1 is SEHNR and CDR2 FQNEAQ (reference sequence). The V and J ends lost 4 bases and 1 base respectively, with 16 bases between them. The CDR3 is made up of 16 amino acids. This CDR3 is CASSSRGYLIQETQYF. As DNA, the CDR3 is TGTGCCAGCAGCTCCCGAGGGTATCTAATCCAAGAGACCCAGTACTTC.

The rearrangement joins TRBV5-4 to TRBJ2-5; TRBD2 matches at 15 bases. With V trimmed by 4 bases and J by 4 bases, 8 bases remained unmatched. This CDR3 comprises 17 residues. Looked up from germline, CDR1 is SGHNT and CDR2 is YYREEE (reference sequence). The CDR3 here is CASSPGLAGGSRETQYF. The DNA for the CDR3 is TGTGCCAGCAGCCCGGGACTAGCGGGGGGATCACGAGAGACCCAGTACTTC. Complete variable domain (other parts from reference TRBV5-4 and TRBJ2-5): ETGVTQSPTHLIKTRGQQVTLRCSSQSGHNTVSWYQQALGQGPQFIFQYYREEENGRGNFPPRFSGLQFPNYSSELNVNALELDDSALYLCASSPGLAGGSRETQYFGPGTRLLVL.

This chain joins TRBV6-5 and TRBJ2-1; TRBD2 aligns across 7 bases. CDR3 length equals 16 residues. CDR1 is MNHEY, CDR2 SVGAGI, per germline. With V trimmed by 0 bases and J by 0 bases, 2 bases remained unmatched. CDR3: CASSYSGGSSYNEQFF. CDR3 DNA sequence: TGTGCCAGCAGTTACTCGGGCGGGAGCTCCTACAATGAGCAGTTCTTC.

This clone was seen only a few times. The rearrangement uses TRBV2 and TRBJ2-7; TRBD2 might be the D (6 bases). Germline V CDR1 and CDR2: SNHLY, FYNNEI. Trimming pared 6 bases from V and 4 bases from J, leaving 13 bases between. The CDR3 totals 13 residues. The CDR3 loop reads CASRGGDSYEQYF. The CDR3 region has the DNA TGTGCCAGCAGGGGAGGAGACAGTTACGAGCAGTACTTC. The full variable domain, its missing parts supplied by reference TRBV2 and TRBJ2-7, is EPEVTQTPSHQVTQMGQEVILRCVPISNHLYFYWYRQILGQKVEFLVSFYNNEISEKSEIFDDQFSVERPDGSNFTLKIRSTKLEDSAMYFCASRGGDSYEQYFGPGTRLTVT.